The clone carrying this T cell receptor beta chain was observed a handful of times. This entry belongs to a study of blood T cell repertoires in COVID-19. Study-level background: Acute and convalescent COVID-19 samples came from the United States, Italy and Spain.

Germline V gene data show CDR1 as KGHSH and CDR2 as LQKENI. With 6 bases clipped from V and 2 bases from J, the junction kept 4 bases outside the gene matches. The CDR3 length is 14 residues. Methods used by the authors: Estimated nucleated cell counts came from reference gene primer amplification. The table came from immunoSEQ multiplex PCR; TCRdb's copy has only in-frame clones and leaves some out. V, J and clone size reflect that table, while D and trimming were determined from the DNA. Here the sample spans about 190,000 clones, around 90% being singletons. The chain links TRBV18 to TRBJ1-3; 7 positions match TRBD1. This TCR came from a human donor in a cohort sampled during active COVID-19. The specimen sequenced was peripheral blood. This chain's CDR3 is CASSPQGAGNTIYF. CDR3 nucleotides: TGTGCCAGCTCCCCCCAGGGGGCTGGAAACACCATATATTTT. Full variable domain (rest looked up from reference TRBV18 and TRBJ1-3): NAGVMQNPRHLVRRRGQEARLRCSPMKGHSHVYWYRQLPEEGLKFMVYLQKENIIDESGMPKERFSAEFPKEGPSILRIQQVVRGDSAAYFCASSPQGAGNTIYFGEGSWLTVV.